The subject of this entry is one T cell receptor beta chain. This clone was counted only a few times. Its antigen is unknown. No base quality values were provided; no much bigger clone lies one nucleotide off. The immunoSEQ Assay, a bias-controlled multiplex PCR, was used to amplify TCRbeta CDR3 regions from genomic DNA. The published analysis was carried out like this. The number of nucleated cells in each sample was estimated from the amplification of reference gene primers within the assay. Sequence reads were collapsed and filtered to measure the absolute abundance of every unique TCRbeta CDR3 rearrangement. For each sample, productive Simpson clonality was calculated by taking the square root of Simpson's diversity index across productive rearrangements. Here the immuneACCESS table is served through TCRdb, limited to in-frame sequences with V and J called. Missing clones are a known gap in these copies; in checked studies unresolved V genes cover under half, and the rest lacks a known reason. V, J and clone size were drawn from that table, and D and trimming were deduced from the DNA. The sample includes about 440,000 clones, with approximately 90% observed a single time. Of the sample, roughly 4.3% falls within the top ten clones.

Whole blood was collected in K2EDTA tubes by collaborating institutions according to the institutions' own protocols. For TCRbeta analysis, collaborator samples were shipped as frozen whole blood, as isolated PBMCs, or as DNA extracted from either sample type. This sample stems from a study of blood T cell repertoires in COVID-19 (dated by TCRdb to about 2020). Turning to the overall study: Samples covering the acute and convalescent phases of COVID-19 were provided by collaborators in the United States, Italy and Spain. The prospective study material was composed of cDNA or gDNA derived from T cells, B-cell-depleted T cells, or PBMCs. Subjects who had been exposed to COVID-19, were actively infected with it, or had recovered from it provided the deeply sampled blood TCRbeta repertoires that made up the dataset. The repertoires were released in a freely available public database intended as a resource for research on the immune response to SARS-CoV-2. The samples were drawn from the first 160 participants of the ongoing ImmuneRACE study and from 950 to 1,500 subjects provided by 6 global collaborators. The sample metadata nearly always contained a de-identified subject ID, COVID-19 status, age in years and sex. Where available, HLA class I and class II types were taken from metadata supplied by the sample provider and were not determined by assay-based typing.

Trimmed from V: 1 base; trimmed from J: 0 bases; junction bases lacking a gene match: 1. The CDR3 spans 16 residues, from the cysteine through the phenylalanine. Kept here is only the CDR3 DNA, which spans 48 bases and is read in frame from base 1. CDR1 and CDR2 were assigned from the germline V gene as SGHRS and YFSETQ. Summary of the overall study and its limitations: Clinical and demographic metadata were provided uncurated, with the amount varying by source and participant.

The chain is assembled from TRBV5-1 and TRBJ2-2, and 9 bases in between align with TRBD2. The receptor's source is a woman in her twenties or thirties with acute or convalescent COVID-19. Sequencing was carried out using peripheral blood. The CDR3 reads as follows: CASSLLAGTNTGELFF. The nucleotides are TGCGCCAGCAGCTTGCTAGCGGGGACGAACACCGGGGAGCTGTTTTTT.